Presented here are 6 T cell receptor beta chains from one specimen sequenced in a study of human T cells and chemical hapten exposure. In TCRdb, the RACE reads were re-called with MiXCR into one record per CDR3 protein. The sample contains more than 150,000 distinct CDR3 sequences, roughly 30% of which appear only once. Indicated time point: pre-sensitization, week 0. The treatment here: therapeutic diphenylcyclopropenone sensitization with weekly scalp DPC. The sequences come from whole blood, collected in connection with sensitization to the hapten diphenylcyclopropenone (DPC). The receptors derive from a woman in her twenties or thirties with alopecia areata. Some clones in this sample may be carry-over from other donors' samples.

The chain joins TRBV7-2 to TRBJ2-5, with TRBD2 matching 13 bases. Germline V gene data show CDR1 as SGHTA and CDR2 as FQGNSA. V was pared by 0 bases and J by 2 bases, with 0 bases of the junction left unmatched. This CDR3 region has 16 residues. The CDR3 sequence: CASSLALAGGQETQYF. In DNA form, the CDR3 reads TGTGCCAGCAGCTTAGCACTAGCGGGGGGGCAAGAGACCCAGTACTTC.

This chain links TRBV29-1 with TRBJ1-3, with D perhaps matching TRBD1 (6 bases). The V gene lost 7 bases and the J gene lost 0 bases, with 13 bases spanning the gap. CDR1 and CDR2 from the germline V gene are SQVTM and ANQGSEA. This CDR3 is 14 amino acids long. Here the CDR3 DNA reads TGCAGCGGGGGGGGGGGCGGCTCTGGAAACACCATATATTTT. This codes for CSGGGGGSGNTIYF.

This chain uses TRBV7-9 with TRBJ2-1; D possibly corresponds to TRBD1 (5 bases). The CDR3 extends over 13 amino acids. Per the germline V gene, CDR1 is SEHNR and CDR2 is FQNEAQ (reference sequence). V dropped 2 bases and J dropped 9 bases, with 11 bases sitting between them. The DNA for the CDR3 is TGTGCCAGCAGCTTACCCCCCAGGGCTGAGCAGTTCTTC. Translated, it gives CASSLPPRAEQFF.

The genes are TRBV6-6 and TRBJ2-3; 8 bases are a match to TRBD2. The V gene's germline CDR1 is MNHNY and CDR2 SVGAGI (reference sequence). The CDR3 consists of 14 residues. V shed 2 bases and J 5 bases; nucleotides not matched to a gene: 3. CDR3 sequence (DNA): TGTGCCAGCAGTTACACGGGGGGGGTAGATACGCAGTATTTT. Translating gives CASSYTGGVDTQYF.

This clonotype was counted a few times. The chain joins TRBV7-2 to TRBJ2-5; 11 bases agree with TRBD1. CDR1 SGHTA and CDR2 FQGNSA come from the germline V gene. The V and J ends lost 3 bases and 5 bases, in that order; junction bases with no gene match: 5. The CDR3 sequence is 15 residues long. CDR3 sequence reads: CASSFGTGGWETQYF. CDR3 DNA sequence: TGTGCCAGCAGCTTCGGGACAGGGGGTTGGGAGACCCAGTACTTC.

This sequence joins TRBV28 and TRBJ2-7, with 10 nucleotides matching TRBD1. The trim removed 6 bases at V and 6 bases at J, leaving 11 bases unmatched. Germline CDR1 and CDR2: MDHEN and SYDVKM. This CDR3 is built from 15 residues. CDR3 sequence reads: CASSPSGTGAGEQYF. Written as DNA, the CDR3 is TGTGCCAGCAGCCCTTCCGGGACAGGGGCGGGCGAGCAGTACTTC.